Here is one TCR beta chain with its context. What it binds is unknown. The CDR3 is 14 residues long. The germline gives CDR1 SSHAT, CDR2 FNYEAQ (reference sequence). Trimming shortened V by 4 bases and J by 6 bases, and 12 bases separated the two germline ends. The data stem from a study of radiotherapy plus CTLA-4 blockade in lung cancer. Study at large: Objective response rate was 15% to 20%; disease control rate, 25% to 35%.

Overall study results and limits: Clones derived from tumor TCRs expanded in blood after radiotherapy plus ipilimumab.

TCRdb keeps only in-frame clones here, not all; method: immunoSEQ multiplex PCR. The table shows some 48,000 clones, with 75% to 90% occurring only once. J is TRBJ2-2 and V is TRBV7-7; a weak D match, TRBD2 (5 bases). The starting material was peripheral blood, obtained from a patient treated with radiotherapy plus ipilimumab. The receptor comes from a human donor with non-small cell lung cancer that progressed on radiotherapy plus ipilimumab. Some clones in this sample may be carry-over from other donors' samples. The CDR3 bases are TGTGCCAGCAGCTCGAAGGCTAGCTCCGGGGAGCTGTTTTTT. Translating gives CASSSKASSGELFF.